In its sample, the clone carrying this T cell receptor (beta chain) was seen many times. Its antigen is not identified. One end of the junction is discordant with germline, which a read error may explain. Unique molecular identifiers were incorporated into the prepared TCRbeta library. MiXCR, applied by TCRdb to the PCR reads, yields one record per CDR3 protein. The table lists hundreds of thousands of distinct CDR3 sequences, roughly 13% of them singletons. This sample was taken from a study of T-cell reconstitution after alpha-beta-depleted transplantation in children. The length of the CDR3 is 16 residues. Germline lookup yields CDR1 SSHAT and CDR2 FNYEAQ (reference sequence). The study, taken as a whole, reports: There were reportedly several hundred expanded graft clones from which alpha-beta T cells came about two months after transplant.

The starting material was PBMCs, mostly from graft donor cells, obtained 360 days after TCRalphabeta/CD19-depleted stem cell transplant. The rearrangement links TRBV7-7 to TRBJ2-3; perhaps TRBD1 as D (5 bases). This clonotype was obtained from a male patient aged 10-17 years who had a stem cell transplant for acute myeloid leukemia, so the T cells may come from the graft donor. The CDR3 here is CASSLGAGPTTDTQYF. CDR3 sequence (DNA): TGTGCTAGCAGCTTAGGGGCAGGGCCAACTACAGATACGCAGTATTTT.